One sample yielded the 9 T cell receptor beta chains listed below, sequenced in a study of T cells after yellow fever vaccination (dated by TCRdb to about 2019). The treatment or condition label, as the study defines it: live attenuated yellow fever vaccine strain. Library preparation used 5' RACE. The sequencing machine was an Illumina HiSeq 2500. TCRdb's own reprocessing of the public reads used fastp at Q25 and MiXCR and kept productive beta chains. Every CDR3 protein is listed once, alongside the most common genes and DNA of its rows. This sample is represented by approximately 600,000 distinct CDR3 sequences; roughly an eighth of them were singletons. The top ten clonotypes cover around 14% of the sample. The sample consisted of PBMCs, taken on the day of the yellow fever booster vaccination. The receptors come from a man aged 25 to 40 who received the YFV17D yellow fever vaccine.

This clonotype has a count of ten or more. The chain has TRBV28 and TRBJ2-2; 10 bases agree with TRBD2. The germline gives CDR1 MDHEN, CDR2 SYDVKM. The CDR3 sequence is 14 residues long. J was trimmed by 6 bases and V by 7 bases; bases with no gene match: 5. The DNA for the CDR3 is TGTGCCAGCATAAGCGGGAGGGAGGCCGGGGAGCTGTTTTTT. Its translation: CASISGREAGELFF.

The V and J genes are TRBV5-1 and TRBJ2-1; 8 bases map to TRBD1. In germline, CDR1 is SGHRS, CDR2 YFSETQ. This CDR3 region has 15 residues. Trimming cost V 4 bases and J 4 bases; bases outside gene matches: 7. CDR3 sequence reads: CASSLDRGKYNEQFF. The CDR3 DNA is TGCGCCAGCAGCCTAGACAGGGGCAAGTACAATGAGCAGTTCTTC.

The V and J genes are TRBV12-3 or TRBV12-4 and TRBJ1-3; TRBD1 matches at 8 bases. V gave up 3 bases and J gave up 4 bases; unmatched junction bases: 11. This CDR3 is 17 amino acids long. Here the CDR3 DNA reads TGTGCCAGCAGTTTTCCTCGGACAGGGACGGCCGGAAACACCATATATTTT. This codes for CASSFPRTGTAGNTIYF.

In its sample, this clonotype was seen a few times. Compared with germline, one end of the junction differs, possibly owing to a read error. The chain joins TRBV6-2 or TRBV6-3 to TRBJ2-1, with D perhaps assigned TRBD1 or TRBD2 (5 bases each). This CDR3 contains 12 residues. Germline CDR1 is MNHEY and CDR2 is SVGEGT. The CDR3 loop is CASSSATGTPVF. CDR3 bases: TGTGCCAGCAGTTCCGCCACCGGGACCCCAGTCTTC.

The V gene is TRBV7-2, the J gene TRBJ1-5, with no clear D. Germline lookup yields CDR1 SGHTA and CDR2 FQGNSA. This CDR3 contains 15 residues. The ends were cut back, 1 base at V and 3 bases at J, with 10 bases in the middle. The CDR3: CASSLERQFNQPQHF. For the CDR3, the DNA is TGTGCCAGCAGCTTAGAGCGGCAGTTCAATCAGCCCCAGCATTTT.

This clonotype came up a few times. V gene TRBV20-1 combines with J gene TRBJ2-5; 11 bases align to TRBD2. The trim removed 6 bases at V and 3 bases at J, leaving 6 bases unmatched. This CDR3 spans 14 amino acids. Germline CDR1 is DFQATT and CDR2 is SNEGSKA (reference sequence). Here the CDR3 DNA reads TGCAGTGCGGGGGGGACTAGCGGAAAAGAGACCCAGTACTTC. Amino acids: CSAGGTSGKETQYF.

A few counts support this clonotype. This chain connects TRBV14 to TRBJ2-3; D is possibly TRBD2 (6 bases). CDR1 is SGHDN and CDR2 is FVKESK in the germline V gene. The CDR3 consists of 13 residues. V gave up 4 bases and J gave up 2 bases, with 7 bases separating them. Here the CDR3 reads CASSRDFTDTQYF. CDR3 bases: TGTGCCAGCAGCCGGGACTTCACAGATACGCAGTATTTT.

This clonotype was observed a few times. The chain carries TRBV4-2 and TRBJ1-1, with 8 positions matching TRBD1. V lost 7 bases and J lost 4; bases outside the gene matches: 8. The CDR3 sequence is 14 residues long. Germline V CDR1 and CDR2: LGHNA, YNFKEQ. The CDR3 DNA reads TGTGCCAGCACGGGATACAGGGGGGCCACTGAAGCTTTCTTT. Translation gives CASTGYRGATEAFF.

The chain employs TRBV18 and TRBJ2-7; D possibly corresponds to TRBD2 (5 bases). Deletions cut 5 bases from V and 1 base from J, with 15 bases between. The CDR3 has 15 residues. Germline assignment: CDR1 KGHSH and CDR2 LQKENI. The CDR3 DNA is TGTGCCAGCTCATCATATGGCAGCGGTTCCTACGAGCAGTACTTC. This gives the protein CASSSYGSGSYEQYF.